The 16 T cell receptor beta chains below all came from one sample that was sequenced in a study of shared clonotypes between healthy human individuals. Naive CD8 cells, CD45RO-negative and positively selected for CCR7, excluded terminally differentiated effector memory CD45RA+ cells. TCRdb's copy holds only in-frame clones and misses some; the assay was immunoSEQ multiplex PCR. The repertoire includes approximately 1.9 million clones, 90% to 95% of them detected once, and about 1.7% sits in the top ten. Source material: naive CD8+ T cells from PBMCs. Every receptor here comes from a man younger than 35 in good health. Some clones in this sample may be carry-over from other donors' samples.

The V call is TRBV28, the J call TRBJ2-7; TRBD1 aligns across 7 bases. The CDR3 contains 14 residues. Germline loops: CDR1 MDHEN, CDR2 SYDVKM. Trimming removed 5 bases from V and 3 bases from J; junction bases left unmatched: 7. CDR3 sequence reads: CASSTPGQRYEQYF. The CDR3 DNA reads as TGTGCCAGCAGTACTCCGGGACAGCGCTACGAGCAGTACTTC.

The V and J genes are TRBV30 and TRBJ2-1, with 7 bases lining up with TRBD2. The ends lost 0 bases at V and 7 bases at J; junction bases unmatched: 3. The CDR3 contains 13 residues. CDR1 and CDR2 from the germline V gene are GTSNPN and SVGIG (reference sequence). The CDR3 loop is CAWSVGGRNEQFF. The CDR3 coding sequence is TGTGCCTGGAGTGTGGGCGGGAGAAATGAGCAGTTCTTC.

This chain uses TRBV5-1 with TRBJ2-5; possibly TRBD1 for D (5 bases). The CDR3 length is 13 residues. Germline CDR1 SGHRS, CDR2 YFSETQ. Trimming shortened V by 4 bases and J by 1 base, and 8 bases separated the two germline ends. CDR3 coding DNA: TGCGCCAGCAGCCCGGACACCCAAGAGACCCAGTACTTC. This codes for CASSPDTQETQYF.

The V and J genes are TRBV15 and TRBJ2-1; 7 nucleotides agree with TRBD2. V gave up 5 bases and J gave up 9 bases; unmatched junction bases: 10. The CDR3 is made up of 14 amino acids. Germline V lookup: CDR1 LNHNV, CDR2 YYDKDF (reference sequence). For the CDR3, the DNA is TGTGCCACCAGCCTCGCGGCGGGAGTAGGTGAGCAGTTCTTC. Translated: CATSLAAGVGEQFF.

The chain employs TRBV27 and TRBJ2-3; 7 nucleotides match TRBD2. With 6 bases clipped from V and 6 bases from J, the junction kept 3 bases outside the gene matches. The germline gives CDR1 MNHEY, CDR2 SMNVEV (reference sequence). The CDR3 loop spans 12 amino acids. CDR3 loop: CASRGGEDTQYF. CDR3 coding DNA: TGTGCCAGCAGGGGAGGGGAGGATACGCAGTATTTT.

The chain combines TRBV27 with TRBJ2-1, with D possibly matching TRBD2 (5 bases). The CDR3 runs 16 residues. Per the germline V gene, CDR1 is MNHEY and CDR2 is SMNVEV (reference sequence). Trimming pared 2 bases from V and 3 bases from J, leaving 14 bases between. CDR3 protein: CASSLVAGMVYNEQFF. CDR3 nucleotide sequence: TGTGCCAGCAGTTTAGTTGCCGGGATGGTCTACAATGAGCAGTTCTTC.

This clone was detected only once. This chain links TRBV27 with TRBJ2-7, with TRBD1 matching 9 bases. In germline, CDR1 is MNHEY, CDR2 SMNVEV (reference sequence). This CDR3 contains 15 residues. V was pared by 2 bases and J by 6 bases, with 8 bases of the junction left unmatched. CDR3 sequence (DNA): TGTGCCAGCAGTTTACGACAGGGGGTAAATGTCGAGCAGTACTTC. It translates to CASSLRQGVNVEQYF.

The chain joins TRBV19 to TRBJ2-3, with no clear D. Trimming stripped 2 bases from V and 1 base from J, with 7 bases between. The CDR3 has 14 residues. CDR1 is LNHDA, CDR2 SQIVND, per germline (reference sequence). The chain's CDR3 is CASSILDGTDTQYF. Written as DNA, the CDR3 is TGTGCCAGTAGTATATTGGACGGCACAGATACGCAGTATTTT.

The chain employs TRBV9 and TRBJ2-7; D gene uncertain. Germline loops: CDR1 SGDLS, CDR2 YYNGEE. The CDR3 has 13 residues. The V and J ends lost 0 bases and 9 bases respectively, with 13 bases between them. As DNA, the CDR3 is TGTGCCAGCAGCGTAGGGACGGACCACGGGCAGTACTTC. Amino acids: CASSVGTDHGQYF. Supplemented by reference TRBV9 and TRBJ2-7, the full variable domain reads DSGVTQTPKHLITATGQRVTLRCSPRSGDLSVYWYQQSLDQGLQFLIQYYNGEERAKGNILERFSAQQFPDLHSELNLSSLELGDSALYFCASSVGTDHGQYFGPGTRLTVT.

The chain carries TRBV2 and TRBJ2-1; the D is unclear. The V gene's germline CDR1 is SNHLY and CDR2 FYNNEI. The ends were cut back, 7 bases at V and 5 bases at J, with 21 bases in the middle. The CDR3 loop spans 16 amino acids. The CDR3 DNA reads TGTGCCAGCAATCACAAACTTCGACTGAGCCACAATGAGCAGTTCTTC. Encoded protein: CASNHKLRLSHNEQFF.

This clone appeared a few times. V gene TRBV7-9 combines with J gene TRBJ2-5; D may be TRBD1 (6 bases). This CDR3 comprises 17 residues. Germline assignment: CDR1 SEHNR and CDR2 FQNEAQ (reference sequence). The V gene lost 2 bases and the J gene lost 2 bases, with 18 bases spanning the gap. CDR3 nucleotide sequence: TGTGCCAGCAGCTTAAAGGGGGTCGCCAAGATTCAAGAGACCCAGTACTTC. It translates to CASSLKGVAKIQETQYF.

This chain links TRBV6-6 with TRBJ2-1; TRBD1 aligns across 8 bases. In germline, CDR1 is MNHNY, CDR2 SVGAGI (reference sequence). V gave up 2 bases and J gave up 4 bases; unmatched junction bases: 7. The CDR3 covers 16 residues. DNA of the CDR3: TGTGCCAGCAGTTACGCAGGGGGCGCGTGGTACAATGAGCAGTTCTTC. Protein product: CASSYAGGAWYNEQFF.

With respect to this clone: Compared with germline, one end of the junction differs, possibly owing to a read error. This chain connects TRBV2 to TRBJ1-2; no firm D call. Germline CDR1 reads SNHLY; CDR2 reads FYNNEI. The length of the CDR3 is 13 residues. CDR3 sequence reads: CASREAANYGYTF. DNA for the CDR3: TGTGCCAGCAGGGAAGCAGCTAACTATGGCTACACCTTC.

The rearrangement joins TRBV10-3 to TRBJ2-5; maybe TRBD2 (5 bases). The CDR3 consists of 11 residues. Per the germline V gene, CDR1 is ENHRY and CDR2 is SYGVKD. The V end was cut by 6 bases, the J end by 11 bases, with 13 bases between. This chain's CDR3 is CAIRKDFGQYF. The DNA for the CDR3 is TGTGCCATCAGGAAGGACTTCGGGCAGTACTTC.

The chain couples TRBV6-4 to TRBJ2-5; weak D call: TRBD2 (5 bases). The ends were cut back, 0 bases at V and 5 bases at J, with 13 bases in the middle. CDR1 and CDR2 from the germline V gene are MRHNA and SNTAGT. The CDR3 runs to 15 residues. The CDR3: CASSDSSPRGETQYF. In DNA, the CDR3 is TGTGCCAGCAGTGACTCATCTCCCCGAGGGGAGACCCAGTACTTC.

A single count supports this clone. Other DNA variants within this sample encode the same CDR3. The chain recombines TRBV27 with TRBJ2-7; tentative D call: TRBD2 (6 bases). The V gene's germline CDR1 is MNHEY and CDR2 SMNVEV (reference sequence). V was shortened by 6 bases and J by 0 bases, with 12 bases between the two germline ends. CDR3 length: 14 amino acids. As DNA, the CDR3 is TGTGCCAGCAGCCCCGCGGGATCCTCCTACGAGCAGTACTTC. It yields the protein CASSPAGSSYEQYF.